A single T cell receptor (beta chain) is shown here with its context. No antigen is known for it. The data stem from a study of T cells after yellow fever vaccination. Across the study: Each low-cell-number fraction was prepared by means of SMART-Seq v4 Ultra Low Input. Whole-study findings and limits: Repertoires sorted by FACS could include abundant clonotypes that are contaminants from the bulk population. Most primary-vaccination clones recurred post-booster (about 96% CD4, around 90% CD8).

Germline V gene lookup returns CDR1 SNHLY and CDR2 FYNNEI. The CDR3 consists of 15 residues. The V gene end was trimmed by 4 bases and the J gene end by 1 base; junction bases not matched to a gene: 1. 5'RACE template switching added a universal primer site and UMIs to TCR cDNA. TCRdb analysed the 5' RACE reads with MiXCR anew, one entry per CDR3 protein. The table has about 300,000 distinct CDR3 sequences, 8.7% seen once. The clonotype originates from a man younger than 35 who received the YFV17D yellow fever vaccine. Source: CD4+ T cells sorted from PBMCs, taken 5 days after the yellow fever booster vaccination. The chain links TRBV2 to TRBJ2-2, with 9 bases aligning to TRBD1. The CDR3 region is CASSGQGGNTGELFF. As DNA, the CDR3 is TGTGCCAGCAGTGGACAGGGGGGGAACACCGGGGAGCTGTTTTTT.